Listed here are 30 T cell receptor beta chains from one sample, sequenced in a study of blood T cell repertoires in COVID-19. The repertoire was sequenced with immunoSEQ multiplex PCR; TCRdb's copy has only in-frame clones and lacks some. The table lists some 220,000 clones, 85% to 90% of them singletons, with 3% to 3.5% in the top ten. The sample comprised PBMCs or T cells enriched from blood (not recorded which). Source of these receptors: a woman in her late teens or twenties in a cohort exposed to, infected with or recovered from COVID-19 (not recorded which).

This clone was detected ten times or more. The rearrangement joins TRBV19 to TRBJ2-1; no clear D gene. V lost 8 bases to trimming and J lost 3 bases, with 14 bases between them. CDR1 is LNHDA and CDR2 is SQIVND in the germline V gene (reference sequence). This CDR3 is 14 amino acids long. This CDR3 is CASGFSFVYNEQFF. CDR3 DNA sequence: TGTGCCAGTGGATTTAGCTTCGTCTACAATGAGCAGTTCTTC.

V gene TRBV19 combines with J gene TRBJ1-1; TRBD1 is a possible D gene (5 bases). Per germline, CDR1 LNHDA and CDR2 SQIVND (reference sequence). V was clipped by 4 bases and J by 1 base, with 13 bases between them. CDR3 length: 15 amino acids. CDR3 DNA: TGTGCCAGTAGTACCTGGATGGGGGGGAACACTGAAGCTTTCTTT. Translating gives CASSTWMGGNTEAFF.

The chain is built from TRBV11-2 and TRBJ2-1; 7 bases map to TRBD2. Germline loops: CDR1 SGHAT, CDR2 FQNNGV. With V trimmed by 2 bases and J by 7 bases, 14 bases remained unmatched. This CDR3 comprises 17 residues. As DNA, the CDR3 is TGTGCCAGCAGCTTAAACCCCGAGGGAGGGCTGAGTAATGAGCAGTTCTTC. It codes for CASSLNPEGGLSNEQFF.

The CDR3 DNA is TGTGCCAGCAGTTCACCCCAGGAAGAGCTCCTCCACTTT. Protein product: CASSSPQEELLHF. This sequence joins TRBV5-5 and TRBJ1-6; no firm D call. From germline, CDR1 is SGHKS and CDR2 YYEKEE (reference sequence). The V gene lost 5 bases and the J gene lost 15 bases, with 18 bases spanning the gap. This CDR3 is 13 amino acids long. Looking up the rest from reference TRBV5-5 and TRBJ1-6 gives the full variable domain: DAGVTQSPTHLIKTRGQQVTLRCSPISGHKSVSWYQQVLGQGPQFIFQYYEKEERGRGNFPDRFSARQFPNYSSELNVNALLLGDSALYLCASSSPQEELLHFGNGTRLTVT.

This clone was seen a few times. The rearrangement joins TRBV5-1 to TRBJ1-6, with D possibly TRBD1 on 6 matching bases. The CDR3 contains 15 residues. Germline V gene lookup returns CDR1 SGHRS and CDR2 YFSETQ. Trimming took 5 bases from V and 5 from J, leaving 14 bases between them. CDR3 nucleotides: TGCGCCAGCAGGGTATACCCAGGGGATAATTCACCCCTCCACTTT. Encoded protein: CASRVYPGDNSPLHF.

The chain couples TRBV6-5 to TRBJ2-7; maybe TRBD1 (6 bases). This CDR3 has 14 amino acids. The germline gives CDR1 MNHEY, CDR2 SVGAGI. V was clipped by 7 bases and J by 2 bases, with 15 bases between them. The CDR3 nucleotides are TGTGCCAGCACCACCTCGAGGGGGACCTACGAGCAGTACTTC. As protein: CASTTSRGTYEQYF.

The genes are TRBV19 and TRBJ1-1; weak D call: TRBD1 (5 bases). The CDR3 length is 12 residues. Trimming pared 8 bases from V and 12 bases from J, leaving 19 bases between. Per germline, CDR1 LNHDA and CDR2 SQIVND (reference sequence). CDR3 nucleotide sequence: TGTGCCAGTCTAAAGGGACTGGGAGAGACTTTCTTT. It encodes CASLKGLGETFF.

The J gene is TRBJ1-1, the V gene TRBV6-5; 9 bases map to TRBD1. There are 15 residues in the CDR3. The V and J ends lost 2 bases and 0 bases, in that order; junction bases with no gene match: 1. The germline V gene encodes CDR1 MNHEY and CDR2 SVGAGI. The CDR3 here is CASSYGTGLNTEAFF. For the CDR3, the DNA is TGTGCCAGCAGTTACGGGACAGGGCTGAACACTGAAGCTTTCTTT.

The rearrangement links TRBV28 to TRBJ2-3; tentatively, D is TRBD1 (5 bases). In germline, CDR1 is MDHEN, CDR2 SYDVKM. The CDR3 is 12 amino acids. V lost 8 bases and J lost 0, with 6 bases in between. The CDR3 DNA follows: TGTGCCAGCCAGGGTAGCACAGATACGCAGTATTTT. Translation gives CASQGSTDTQYF.

In the case of this clone: Different DNA sequences within this sample yield the same CDR3. CDR3: CASSLAGAYEQYF. CDR3 nucleotides: TGTGCCAGCAGTTTAGCGGGGGCTTACGAGCAGTACTTC. The chain has TRBV12-3 or TRBV12-4 and TRBJ2-7, with D perhaps TRBD1 (6 bases). V dropped 0 bases and J dropped 4 bases, with 7 bases sitting between them. The CDR3 consists of 13 residues.

Concerning this clone itself: Distinct nucleotide sequences in the sample also encode this CDR3. The J gene is TRBJ1-5, the V gene TRBV5-6, with 7 bases that match TRBD1. The germline gives CDR1 SGHDT, CDR2 YYEEEE. The V segment lost 0 bases and the J segment 4 bases; nucleotides outside the gene matches: 4. This CDR3 has 15 residues. The CDR3 DNA reads TGTGCCAGCAGCTTGGGAACAGGGGAGAATCAGCCCCAGCATTTT. Protein: CASSLGTGENQPQHF.

The genes are TRBV5-1 and TRBJ2-5, with 13 bases that match TRBD2. CDR1 and CDR2 (germline): SGHRS, YFSETQ. The V gene end was trimmed by 1 base and the J gene end by 2 bases; junction bases not matched to a gene: 11. This CDR3 comprises 19 residues. The CDR3 DNA follows: TGCGCCAGCAGCTTGACTAGCGGGAGGGCTTCTTATGGTCAAGAGACCCAGTACTTC. Protein: CASSLTSGRASYGQETQYF.

This chain links TRBV7-9 with TRBJ2-5; a possible D gene is TRBD1 (6 bases). The CDR3 length is 13 residues. Germline loops: CDR1 SEHNR, CDR2 FQNEAQ (reference sequence). Trimming left V 6 bases short and J 4 bases short, with 12 bases between. As DNA, the CDR3 is TGTGCCAGCAGAACAGGGTTGCGAGAGACCCAGTACTTC. Amino acid sequence: CASRTGLRETQYF. The full variable domain, with the rest looked up from reference TRBV7-9 and TRBJ2-5, is DTGVSQNPRHKITKRGQNVTFRCDPISEHNRLYWYRQTLGQGPEFLTYFQNEAQLEKSRLLSDRFSAERPKGSFSTLEIQRTEQGDSAMYLCASRTGLRETQYFGPGTRLLVL.

The V gene is TRBV11-2, the J gene TRBJ2-4, with 7 bases lining up with TRBD1. The CDR3 loop spans 14 amino acids. Germline V gene sequence: CDR1 SGHAT, CDR2 FQNNGV. The junction had 16 bases not matched to a gene; V was cut back by 11 bases and J by 9 bases. The CDR3 DNA reads TGTGCCGATATAACAGGGGCAGAGCTTTGCATTCAGTACTTC. Amino acids: CADITGAELCIQYF.

The rearrangement joins TRBV19 to TRBJ2-7; no definite D call. Germline CDR1 reads LNHDA; CDR2 reads SQIVND (reference sequence). Trimming shortened V by 5 bases and J by 0 bases, and 8 bases separated the two germline ends. The CDR3 sequence is 13 residues long. In DNA form, the CDR3 reads TGTGCCAGTAGTGTAGTCCTCTCCTACGAGCAGTACTTC. This encodes CASSVVLSYEQYF.

There are a few counts of this clone. This chain links TRBV4-2 with TRBJ2-7, with D possibly TRBD1 on 6 matching bases. CDR3 length: 13 amino acids. Germline V gene sequence: CDR1 LGHNA, CDR2 YNFKEQ. V was shortened by 1 base and J by 6 bases, with 10 bases between the two germline ends. CDR3 residues: CASSQVKDSEQYF. DNA for the CDR3: TGTGCCAGCAGCCAAGTAAAGGACAGCGAGCAGTACTTC.

The chain links TRBV5-1 to TRBJ2-5; D might be TRBD2 (5 bases). CDR1 and CDR2 (germline): SGHRS, YFSETQ. Trimming left V 6 bases short and J 4 bases short, with 19 bases between. CDR3 length equals 15 residues. CDR3 region: CASTIPDSESETQYF. Here the CDR3 DNA reads TGCGCCAGCACCATCCCGGACTCAGAATCAGAGACCCAGTACTTC. Together with reference TRBV5-1 and TRBJ2-5, the CDR3 gives the full variable domain: KAGVTQTPRYLIKTRGQQVTLSCSPISGHRSVSWYQQTPGQGLQFLFEYFSETQRNKGNFPGRFSGRQFSNSRSEMNVSTLELGDSALYLCASTIPDSESETQYFGPGTRLLVL.

The rearrangement uses TRBV5-6 and TRBJ2-1, with TRBD1 as a possible D gene (6 bases). CDR1 and CDR2 from the germline V gene are SGHDT and YYEEEE. This CDR3 spans 16 amino acids. The ends were cut back, 4 bases at V and 0 bases at J, with 14 bases in the middle. The CDR3 DNA sequence: TGTGCCAGCAGCGGTACAGGGATTAGCTCCTACAATGAGCAGTTCTTC. This codes for CASSGTGISSYNEQFF.

V and J are TRBV21-1 and TRBJ1-1; TRBD1, the D gene given by the table, was not confirmed from the DNA. TRBV21-1 is annotated as a pseudogene. CDR3 size: 18 residues. The CDR3 loop is CASSKEGGRAGGDTEAFF. As DNA, the CDR3 is TGTGCCAGCAGCAAAGAAGGTGGAAGAGCAGGGGGTGACACTGAAGCTTTCTTT.

About this clone itself: The same CDR3 is also encoded by other DNA sequences in this sample. This chain joins TRBV9 and TRBJ1-5; the D is unclear. The V end lost 2 bases, the J end lost 4 bases, and 7 bases lay between the germline ends. The germline V gene has CDR1 SGDLS and CDR2 YYNGEE. The CDR3 runs 13 residues. CDR3 sequence (DNA): TGTGCCAGCAGCGTTACGGGAAATCAGCCCCAGCATTTT. It specifies CASSVTGNQPQHF.

The V gene is TRBV6-5, the J gene TRBJ2-7; 8 positions match TRBD2. The CDR3 length is 12 residues. Looked up from germline, CDR1 is MNHEY and CDR2 is SVGAGI. V shed 10 bases and J 0 bases; nucleotides not matched to a gene: 2. DNA for the CDR3: TGTGCCACGAGCGGGAGCTCCTACGAGCAGTACTTC. This translates into CATSGSSYEQYF.

CDR3 amino acids: CATSDNDRPRAFF. DNA of the CDR3: TGTGCCACCAGTGATAACGACAGACCTAGGGCTTTCTTT. The gene calls are TRBV24-1 and TRBJ1-1, with a weak D call TRBD1 (5 bases). Looked up from germline, CDR1 is KGHDR and CDR2 is SFDVKD. This CDR3 spans 13 amino acids. With 3 bases removed from V and 11 bases from J, the gap between germline ends came to 15 bases.

The gene calls are TRBV3-1 (or the pseudogene TRBV3-2) and TRBJ2-3; 10 nucleotides agree with TRBD2. This CDR3 is built from 15 residues. Germline V gene lookup returns CDR1 LGHDT and CDR2 YNNKEL (reference sequence). V shed 2 bases, J shed 4 bases, and the junction held 3 bases outside the gene matches. As DNA, the CDR3 is TGTGCCAGCAGCCAACTAGCGGGGGCGGCAGATACGCAGTATTTT. Its protein is CASSQLAGAADTQYF.

CDR3 protein: CASSLGLAGAYNEQFF. The DNA for the CDR3 is TGTGCCAGCAGCTTGGGGCTAGCGGGAGCCTACAATGAGCAGTTCTTC. The chain couples TRBV11-3 to TRBJ2-1, with 10 positions matching TRBD2. CDR1 is SGHNT, CDR2 YENEEA, per germline. The CDR3 is 16 amino acids. V trimming: 3 bases; J trimming: 2 bases; junction bases outside the gene matches: 4. Combining the CDR3 with reference TRBV11-3 and TRBJ2-1 gives the whole variable domain EAGVVQSPRYKIIEKKQPVAFWCNPISGHNTLYWYLQNLGQGPELLIRYENEEAVDDSQLPKDRFSAERLKGVDSTLKIQPAELGDSAVYLCASSLGLAGAYNEQFFGPGTRLTVL.

This clone has only a few counts. This chain connects TRBV5-4 to TRBJ2-5; D is possibly TRBD2 (5 bases). V was shortened by 0 bases and J by 7 bases, with 16 bases between the two germline ends. The length of the CDR3 is 15 residues. Germline values: CDR1 SGHNT, CDR2 YYREEE (reference sequence). The CDR3 reads CASSLAYGKGSTQYF. The CDR3 nucleotides are TGTGCCAGCAGCTTGGCCTACGGGAAGGGCTCGACCCAGTACTTC.

The chain is built from TRBV2 and TRBJ1-1; TRBD1 aligns across 9 bases. With 4 bases clipped from V and 4 bases from J, the junction kept 7 bases outside the gene matches. Germline V CDR1 and CDR2: SNHLY, FYNNEI. The CDR3 spans 15 residues. The CDR3 DNA sequence: TGTGCCAGCAGTGGGACAGGGGCGTACGGCACTGAAGCTTTCTTT. It yields the protein CASSGTGAYGTEAFF.

The J gene is TRBJ1-4, the V gene TRBV19; D perhaps matches TRBD1 (6 bases). The CDR3 is 15 residues long. With 1 base removed from V and 8 bases from J, the gap between germline ends came to 14 bases. The germline V gene has CDR1 LNHDA and CDR2 SQIVND (reference sequence). The CDR3 protein is CASSIVTQGREKLFF. In DNA, the CDR3 is TGTGCCAGTAGTATAGTCACACAGGGACGGGAAAAACTGTTTTTT.

This clone was found once. This chain joins TRBV11-3 and TRBJ2-7; D possibly corresponds to TRBD2 (6 bases). Looked up from germline, CDR1 is SGHNT and CDR2 is YENEEA. CDR3 length: 15 residues. Trimming pared 5 bases from V and 0 bases from J, leaving 14 bases between. The CDR3: CASSLAGGNSYEQYF. CDR3 DNA sequence: TGTGCCAGCAGCCTGGCCGGAGGGAACTCCTACGAGCAGTACTTC.

The chain links TRBV14 to TRBJ1-2; D may be TRBD1 (5 bases). The ends were cut back, 2 bases at V and 3 bases at J, with 13 bases in the middle. Per the germline V gene, CDR1 is SGHDN and CDR2 is FVKESK. This CDR3 has 15 amino acids. In DNA form, the CDR3 reads TGTGCCAGCAGCCAAAATGTAGGGGCTTACTATGGCTACACCTTC. Translation: CASSQNVGAYYGYTF.

The chain links TRBV7-6 to TRBJ2-7, with 8 bases that match TRBD1. Germline-derived CDR1 and CDR2 are SGHVS and FNYEAQ. This CDR3 is 15 amino acids long. Trimming removed 5 bases from V and 5 bases from J; junction bases left unmatched: 11. CDR3 nucleotide sequence: TGTGCCAGCAGCCATCCGTCTACAGGGGGACACGAGCAGTACTTC. Translating it yields CASSHPSTGGHEQYF. Supplemented by reference TRBV7-6 and TRBJ2-7, the full variable domain reads GAGVSQSPRYKVTKRGQDVALRCDPISGHVSLYWYRQALGQGPEFLTYFNYEAQQDKSGLPNDRFSAERPEGSISTLTIQRTEQRDSAMYRCASSHPSTGGHEQYFGPGTRLTVT.